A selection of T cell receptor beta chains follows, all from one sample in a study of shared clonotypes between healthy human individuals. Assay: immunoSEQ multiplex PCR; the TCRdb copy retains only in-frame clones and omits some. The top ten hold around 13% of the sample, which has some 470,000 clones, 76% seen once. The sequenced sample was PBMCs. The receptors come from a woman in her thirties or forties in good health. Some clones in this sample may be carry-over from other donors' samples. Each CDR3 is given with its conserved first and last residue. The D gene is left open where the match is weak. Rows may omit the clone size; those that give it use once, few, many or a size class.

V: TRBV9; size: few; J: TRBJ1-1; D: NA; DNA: TGTGCCAGCAGCGTAGCGACAGAACTGAACACTGAAGCTTTCTTT; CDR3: CASSVATELNTEAFF
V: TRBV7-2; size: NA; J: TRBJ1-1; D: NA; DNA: TGTGCCAGCAGCTTAGGCTGGGGTACGGCTTTCTTT; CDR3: CASSLGWGTAFF
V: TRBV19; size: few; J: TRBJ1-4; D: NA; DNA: TGTGCCAGTAGTGCCCCCCGGAATAATGAAAAACTGTTTTTT; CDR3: CASSAPRNNEKLFF
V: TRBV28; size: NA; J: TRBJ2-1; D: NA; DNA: TGTGCCAGCAGTTTATACCCGCGTGGACAGACGTTATACAATGAGCAGTTCTTC; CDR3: CASSLYPRGQTLYNEQFF
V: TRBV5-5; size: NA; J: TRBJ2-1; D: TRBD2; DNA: TGTGCCAGCAGCCCCAGGGAGGGCTCCTACAATGAGCAGTTCTTC; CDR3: CASSPREGSYNEQFF
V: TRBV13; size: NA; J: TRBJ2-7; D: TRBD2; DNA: TGTGCCAGCAGCCCCGCGGGGGAGTCCTACGAGCAGTACTTC; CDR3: CASSPAGESYEQYF
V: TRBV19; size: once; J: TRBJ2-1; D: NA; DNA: TGTGCCAGTAGCCAGCGACCGGGACCGTCGGTCAATGAGCAGTTCTTC; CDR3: CASSQRPGPSVNEQFF
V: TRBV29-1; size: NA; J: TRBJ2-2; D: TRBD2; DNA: TGCAGCGCCAAAGCGGGAGGGGCCGGGGAGCTGTTTTTT; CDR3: CSAKAGGAGELFF
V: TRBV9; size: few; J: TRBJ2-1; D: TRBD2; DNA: TGTGCCAGCAGCGTAAGTTTGGTAGCGGGAGGCGATGAGCAGTTCTTC; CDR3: CASSVSLVAGGDEQFF
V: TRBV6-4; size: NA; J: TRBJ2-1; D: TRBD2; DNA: TGTGCCAGCAGTGTGACTAGCGGCTACAATGAGCAGTTCTTC; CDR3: CASSVTSGYNEQFF
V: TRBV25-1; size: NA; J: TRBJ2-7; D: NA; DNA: TGTGCCAGCAGTGAATTGACTGCATACGAGCAGTACTTC; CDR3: CASSELTAYEQYF
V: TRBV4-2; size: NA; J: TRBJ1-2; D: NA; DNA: TGTGCCAGCAGCTTGGATCGGGGTAGCTATGGCTACACCTTC; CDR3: CASSLDRGSYGYTF
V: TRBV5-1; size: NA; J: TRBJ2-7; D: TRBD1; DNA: TGCGCCAGCAGCACGGGACAGGAGGGGTACGAGCAGTACTTC; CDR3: CASSTGQEGYEQYF
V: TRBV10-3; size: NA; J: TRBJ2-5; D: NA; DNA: TGTGCCATCAGTGAGTCGTACGGCTCGGGGGAGACCCAGTACTTC; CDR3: CAISESYGSGETQYF
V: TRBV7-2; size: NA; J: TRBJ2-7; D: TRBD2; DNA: TGTGCCAGCAGCTCGAGGGGACTAACGGAGGCCTGGGAGCAGTACTTC; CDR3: CASSSRGLTEAWEQYF
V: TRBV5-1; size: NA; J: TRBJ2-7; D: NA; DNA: TGCGCCAGCAGTCACGGGACAATTTACGAGCAGTACTTC; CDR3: CASSHGTIYEQYF
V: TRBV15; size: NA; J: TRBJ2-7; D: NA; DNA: TGTGCCACCAGCAGAGGAAATATCAAGCAGTACTTC; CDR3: CATSRGNIKQYF
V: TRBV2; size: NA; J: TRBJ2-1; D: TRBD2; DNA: TGTGCCAGCAAAGACCGACTAGCGGGAGACAATGAGCAGTTCTTC; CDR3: CASKDRLAGDNEQFF
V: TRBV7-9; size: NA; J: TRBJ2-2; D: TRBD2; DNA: TGTGCCAGCAGCCTAACGGGACTAGCGGTCACCGGGGAGCTGTTTTTT; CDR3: CASSLTGLAVTGELFF
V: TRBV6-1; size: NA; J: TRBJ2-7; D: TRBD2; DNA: TGTGCCAGCACCGACCAGGCTAGCGGGAGCGACGAGCAGTACTTC; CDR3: CASTDQASGSDEQYF
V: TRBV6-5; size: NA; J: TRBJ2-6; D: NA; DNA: TGTGCCAGCAGTTACGGCCCCTCTGGGGCCAACGTCCTGACTTTC; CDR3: CASSYGPSGANVLTF
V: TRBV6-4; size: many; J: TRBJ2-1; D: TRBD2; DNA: TGTGCCAGCAGTGGGCGGGAGGATGGTTACAATGAGCAGTTCTTC; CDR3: CASSGREDGYNEQFF
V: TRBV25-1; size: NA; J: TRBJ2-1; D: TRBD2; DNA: TGTGCCACCCAGACCCCCATAGCGGGAGGACTGAGGGAGCAGTTCTTC; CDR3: CATQTPIAGGLREQFF
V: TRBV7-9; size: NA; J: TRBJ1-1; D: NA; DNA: TGTGCCAGCAGCCCCCTCCGGGAAGCTTTCTTT; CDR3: CASSPLREAFF
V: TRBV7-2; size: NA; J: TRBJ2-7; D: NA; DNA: TGTGCCAGCAGCTTAGATGGAGTTCCCAACGAGCAGTACTTC; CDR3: CASSLDGVPNEQYF
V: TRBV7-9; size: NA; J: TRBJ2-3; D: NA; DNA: TGTGCCAGCAGGTCCGGGACCGGGACTCCAGATACGCAGTATTTT; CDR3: CASRSGTGTPDTQYF
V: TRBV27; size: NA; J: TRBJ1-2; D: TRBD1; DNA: TGTGCCAGCAGTTCCGTCCCGACAGGGGTTCTAGGCGGCTACACCTTC; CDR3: CASSSVPTGVLGGYTF
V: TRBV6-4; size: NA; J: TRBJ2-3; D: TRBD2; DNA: TGTGCCAGCAGTGACTCGATCGCTAGCGGGACCACAGATACGCAGTATTTT; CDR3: CASSDSIASGTTDTQYF
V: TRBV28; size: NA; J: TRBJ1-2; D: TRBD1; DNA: TGTGCCAGCAGTTCCCATCTACTCCCAGGGGGCGACTATGGCTACACCTTC; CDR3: CASSSHLLPGGDYGYTF
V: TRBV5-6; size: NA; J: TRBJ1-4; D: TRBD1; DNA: TGTGCCAGCGACAGGGTTGCTTATGAAAAACTGTTTTTT; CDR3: CASDRVAYEKLFF
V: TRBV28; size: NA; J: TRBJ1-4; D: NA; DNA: TGTGCCAGCAGTCTCTACAGGGTGGGAAGGGAAAAACTGTTTTTT; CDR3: CASSLYRVGREKLFF
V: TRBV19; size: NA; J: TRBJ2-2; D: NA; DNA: TGTGCCAGTACCAAAACCGGGGAGCTGTTTTTT; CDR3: CASTKTGELFF
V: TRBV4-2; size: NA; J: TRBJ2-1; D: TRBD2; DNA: TGTGCCAGCAGCCAAGCGACGAGGGAAGCGGGGAACAATGAGCAGTTCTTC; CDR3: CASSQATREAGNNEQFF
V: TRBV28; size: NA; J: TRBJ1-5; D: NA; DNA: TGTGCCAGCAGGGTGGGCGGGACAAATCAGCCCCAGCATTTT; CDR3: CASRVGGTNQPQHF
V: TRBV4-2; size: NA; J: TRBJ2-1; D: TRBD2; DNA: TGTGCCAGCAGCCAAGAATGGCAGCGGGAGTGGGATGAGCAGTTCTTC; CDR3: CASSQEWQREWDEQFF
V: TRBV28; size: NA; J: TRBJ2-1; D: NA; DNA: TGTGCCAGCAGTCCCCTGGGCCAGCAGTTCTTC; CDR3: CASSPLGQQFF
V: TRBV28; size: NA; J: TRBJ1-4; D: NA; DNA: TGTGCCAGCAGCTCCCGGGATGCAACTAATGAAAAACTGTTTTTT; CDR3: CASSSRDATNEKLFF
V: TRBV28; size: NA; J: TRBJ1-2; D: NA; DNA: TGTGCCAGCAGTCCTCCCGGAGCCAGAAACTATGGCTACACCTTC; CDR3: CASSPPGARNYGYTF
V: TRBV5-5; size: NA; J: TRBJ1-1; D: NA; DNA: TGTGCCAGCAGCTTTGGGACGCAGAACACTGAAGCTTTCTTT; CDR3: CASSFGTQNTEAFF
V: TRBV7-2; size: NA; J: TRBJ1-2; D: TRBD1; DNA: TGTGCCAGCAGCTTAGTGACAGGGATCGGTGGCTACACCTTC; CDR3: CASSLVTGIGGYTF
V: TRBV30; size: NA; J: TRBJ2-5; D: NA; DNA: TGTGCCTGGAGTGTAAAGGTGGGGCAGGGGACCCGTCAGTACTTC; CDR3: CAWSVKVGQGTRQYF
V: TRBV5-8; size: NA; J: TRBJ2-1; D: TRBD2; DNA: TGTGCCAGCAGCTTGGGGACTAGCGCGAGATCCAATGAGCAGTTCTTC; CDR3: CASSLGTSARSNEQFF
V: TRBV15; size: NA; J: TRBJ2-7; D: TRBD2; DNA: TGTGCCACCAGCCCTGGGGGGACTAGATCGTACGAGCAGTACTTC; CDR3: CATSPGGTRSYEQYF
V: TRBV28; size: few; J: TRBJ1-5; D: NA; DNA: TGTGCCAGCAGTTGGTCCCCGGGGCTCAATAGCAATCAGCCCCAGCATTTT; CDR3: CASSWSPGLNSNQPQHF
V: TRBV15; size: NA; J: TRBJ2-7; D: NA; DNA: TGTGCCACCAGCAGAGAGCTTCAGGACGAGCAGTACTTC; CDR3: CATSRELQDEQYF
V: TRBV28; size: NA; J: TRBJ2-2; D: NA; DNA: TGTGCCAGCAGAAAGACAGGATTTTCGAACACCGGGGAGCTGTTTTTT; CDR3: CASRKTGFSNTGELFF
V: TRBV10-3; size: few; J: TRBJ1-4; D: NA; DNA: TGTGCCATCAGGGTGGCGCCGGAGGAAAAACTGTTTTTT; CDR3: CAIRVAPEEKLFF
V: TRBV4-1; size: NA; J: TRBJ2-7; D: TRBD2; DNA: TGCGCCAGCAGCCAAGGAGCTTTTCGGCTAGCGGGAGTCGAGCAGTACTTC; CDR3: CASSQGAFRLAGVEQYF
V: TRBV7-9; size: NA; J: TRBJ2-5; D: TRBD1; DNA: TGTGCCAGCAGCTTAGTCGGCAGGGGGCCTCGGGAGCCCCAGTACTTC; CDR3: CASSLVGRGPREPQYF
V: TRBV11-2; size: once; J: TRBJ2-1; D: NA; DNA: TGTGCCAGCAGCTTAGCCCTAGAAGGGACGCAGTTCTTC; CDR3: CASSLALEGTQFF
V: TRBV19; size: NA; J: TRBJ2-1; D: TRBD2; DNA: TGTGCCAGTACCCCCCTAGCGGGAGGCCTGGGGAGCTCCTACAATGAGCAGTTCTTC; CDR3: CASTPLAGGLGSSYNEQFF
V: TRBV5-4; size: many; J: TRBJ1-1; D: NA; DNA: TGTGCCAGCAGCAGAACAGGGTCCGACACTGAAGCTTTCTTT; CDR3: CASSRTGSDTEAFF
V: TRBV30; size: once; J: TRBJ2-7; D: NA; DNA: TGTGCCGCCCGAGGGGGGCCGGGGAACGAGCAGTACTTC; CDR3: CAARGGPGNEQYF